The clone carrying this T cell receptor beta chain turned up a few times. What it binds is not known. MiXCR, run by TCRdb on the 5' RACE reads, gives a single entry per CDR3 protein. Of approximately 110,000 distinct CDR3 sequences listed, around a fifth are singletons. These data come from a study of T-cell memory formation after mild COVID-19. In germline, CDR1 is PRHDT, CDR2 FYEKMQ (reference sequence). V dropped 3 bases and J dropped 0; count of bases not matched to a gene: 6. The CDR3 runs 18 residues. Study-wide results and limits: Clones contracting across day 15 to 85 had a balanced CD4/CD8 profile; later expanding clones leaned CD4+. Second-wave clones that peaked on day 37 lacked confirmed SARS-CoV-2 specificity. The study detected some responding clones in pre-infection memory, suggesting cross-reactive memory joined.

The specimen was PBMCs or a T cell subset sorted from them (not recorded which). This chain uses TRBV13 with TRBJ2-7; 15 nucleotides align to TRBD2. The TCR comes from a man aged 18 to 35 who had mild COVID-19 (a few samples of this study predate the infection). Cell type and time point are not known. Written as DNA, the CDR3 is TGTGCCAGCAGCTTCTCCGGACTAGCGGGGGGGCGCTCCTACGAGCAGTACTTC. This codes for CASSFSGLAGGRSYEQYF.